Each of the 5 T cell receptor beta chains below was sequenced from the same sample in a study of shared clonotypes between healthy human individuals. Terminally differentiated effector memory CD45RA+ cells were excluded from the naive CD8 cells, which were CD45RO-negative and positively selected for CCR7. Only in-frame clones appear in the TCRdb table, and some are missing; sequencing was by immunoSEQ multiplex PCR. This table holds more than 2 million clones, about 95% found once. Sequenced input: naive CD8+ T cells sorted from blood. Source of these receptors: a man younger than 35 in good health.

V gene TRBV7-9 combines with J gene TRBJ2-7, with no clear D. The CDR3 has 13 residues. V dropped 2 bases and J dropped 5 bases, with 10 bases sitting between them. Germline V gene lookup returns CDR1 SEHNR and CDR2 FQNEAQ (reference sequence). The DNA of the CDR3 is TGTGCCAGCAGCTTATCGGGCCCCAACGAGCAGTACTTC. Protein sequence: CASSLSGPNEQYF. Together with reference TRBV7-9 and TRBJ2-7, the CDR3 gives the full variable domain: DTGVSQNPRHKITKRGQNVTFRCDPISEHNRLYWYRQTLGQGPEFLTYFQNEAQLEKSRLLSDRFSAERPKGSFSTLEIQRTEQGDSAMYLCASSLSGPNEQYFGPGTRLTVT.

V gene TRBV5-4 combines with J gene TRBJ2-3; 13 bases match TRBD2. Losses at the gene ends were 6 bases for V and 3 bases for J; bases not matched to a gene: 10. The CDR3 is made up of 17 amino acids. From germline, CDR1 is SGHNT and CDR2 YYREEE (reference sequence). The CDR3 DNA is TGTGCCAGCAACCTGGGACTAGCGGGAATTGGGACAGATACGCAGTATTTT. Translated: CASNLGLAGIGTDTQYF. The variable domain in full, completed from reference TRBV5-4 and TRBJ2-3, reads ETGVTQSPTHLIKTRGQQVTLRCSSQSGHNTVSWYQQALGQGPQFIFQYYREEENGRGNFPPRFSGLQFPNYSSELNVNALELDDSALYLCASNLGLAGIGTDTQYFGPGTRLTVL.

V is TRBV4-1 and J is TRBJ2-7; D may be TRBD2 (6 bases). Germline values: CDR1 MGHRA, CDR2 YSYEKL. The CDR3 covers 16 residues. Trimming pared 0 bases from V and 2 bases from J, leaving 14 bases between. CDR3 sequence: CASSQEAGNLAYEQYF. CDR3 DNA sequence: TGCGCCAGCAGCCAAGAGGCGGGGAACCTAGCCTACGAGCAGTACTTC.

In its sample, this clone was seen once. The chain couples TRBV13 to TRBJ2-2, with TRBD1 matching over 7 bases. J was trimmed by 5 bases and V by 6 bases; bases with no gene match: 9. The CDR3 extends over 15 amino acids. Per germline, CDR1 PRHDT and CDR2 FYEKMQ (reference sequence). The CDR3 reads CASRLEGAPTGELFF. CDR3 coding DNA: TGTGCCAGCAGGCTCGAGGGGGCGCCGACCGGGGAGCTGTTTTTT.

J is TRBJ2-2 and V is TRBV11-2, with D unclear. CDR1 SGHAT and CDR2 FQNNGV come from the germline V gene. The V end was cut by 2 bases, the J end by 6 bases, with 10 bases between. CDR3 length: 14 residues. CDR3 loop: CASSLKAGPGELFF. Here the CDR3 DNA reads TGTGCCAGCAGCTTAAAGGCCGGCCCCGGGGAGCTGTTTTTT. The variable domain in full, with the rest retrieved from reference TRBV11-2 and TRBJ2-2, is EAGVAQSPRYKIIEKRQSVAFWCNPISGHATLYWYQQILGQGPKLLIQFQNNGVVDDSQLPKDRFSAERLKGVDSTLKIQPAKLEDSAVYLCASSLKAGPGELFFGEGSRLTVL.